This T cell receptor (beta chain) was sequenced for a study of T cell responses to AZD1222 COVID-19 vaccine. Study context: Whether given at about 4 or about 12 weeks, second doses were pooled.

The table came from immunoSEQ multiplex PCR; TCRdb's copy has only in-frame clones and leaves some out. The sample has 150,000 to 200,000 clones, around 87% seen once. V lost 5 bases and J lost 1; bases outside the gene matches: 13. The germline V gene encodes CDR1 LNHDA and CDR2 SQIVND (reference sequence). The CDR3 is 17 amino acids. This chain links TRBV19 with TRBJ1-1; 7 bases fit TRBD1. The sample here was peripheral blood, taken on day 0 of AZD1222 vaccination. This TCR came from an adult in good health. The CDR3 region is CASSPREKGQPNTEAFF. The CDR3, as DNA: TGTGCCAGTAGTCCAAGGGAAAAGGGACAGCCGAACACTGAAGCTTTCTTT.